This T cell receptor beta chain was obtained from a study of shared clonotypes between healthy human individuals. Losses at the gene ends were 0 bases for V and 5 bases for J; bases not matched to a gene: 8. The CDR3 sequence is 16 residues long. Germline V gene data show CDR1 as SGHRS and CDR2 as YFSETQ. Sequencing used immunoSEQ multiplex PCR; TCRdb keeps in-frame clones, though not all of them. The table includes some 2,100,000 clones, approximately 94% detected once. The rearrangement uses TRBV5-1 and TRBJ2-3; TRBD2 agrees at 8 bases. Material for sequencing was naive CD4+ T cells sorted from blood. The subset is: CD45RA+ positively selected. This receptor was obtained from a man younger than 30 in good health. CDR3 loop: CASSLGPGLGEDTQYF. CDR3 sequence (DNA): TGCGCCAGCAGCTTGGGTCCGGGACTAGGGGAAGATACGCAGTATTTT.